This entry features one T cell receptor beta chain sequence. Antigen: not known. CDR3 length: 14 residues. The V and J ends lost 0 bases and 4 bases respectively, with 9 bases between them. Germline values: CDR1 LNHNV, CDR2 YYDKDF (reference sequence). This sample was included in a study of vaccination effects on CD4 cells after COVID-19. The study, taken as a whole, reports: Substantial clonal contraction characterized both infection- and vaccine-induced clones late after vaccination.

Before any sequencing was done, the ViraFEST assay used viral peptide pools to expand antigen-specific CD4+ T cells. Having been cultured for approximately ten days, the cells underwent CD4+ T cell isolation. Vaccinated recipients, who were negative for nucleocapsid antibodies, had no history of SARS-CoV-2 infection. Cultures used about 2 million PBMC per well, around 9 IU/ml IL-2 and about 10 ug/ml peptides. Here immunoSEQ multiplex PCR was the method, and the copy in TCRdb shows in-frame clones only, minus some. The sample has 50,000 or so clones, approximately 79% seen once; the top ten hold 2% to 3%.

V is TRBV15 and J is TRBJ1-2; D remains ambiguous. This clonotype was sampled from a human donor who received a COVID-19 vaccine. The sample consisted of CD4+ T cells from PBMCs cultured with HCoV-229E spike peptides, taken before COVID-19 vaccination. Here the CDR3 reads CATSREHSGYGYTF. The CDR3 DNA follows: TGTGCCACCAGCAGAGAGCACAGTGGCTATGGCTACACCTTC.